This paragraph reports one TCR beta chain. Antigen unknown. The source of the sample is a study of graft-versus-host responses after intestinal transplantation. The V gene end was trimmed by 3 bases and the J gene end by 1 base; junction bases not matched to a gene: 14. The CDR3 contains 19 residues. Germline CDR1 reads SGHNT; CDR2 reads YYREEE (reference sequence). Study-wide findings and caveats: Allografts of patients with graft-donor T cell macrochimerism showed high graft-versus-host to host-versus-graft clone ratios.

Clones were sequenced by immunoSEQ multiplex PCR, and TCRdb holds only the in-frame ones, with some missing. The repertoire holds under 30,000 clones, with approximately 85% as singletons. The chain is built from TRBV5-4 and TRBJ1-1; 11 bases are a match to TRBD1. The receptor comes from a human patient who received an intestinal transplant, so some T cells may come from the graft donor. The starting material was PBMCs, obtained roughly 69 weeks after intestinal transplant. This CDR3 reads CASSWGGQGAPPRNTEAFF. The CDR3 nucleotides read TGTGCCAGCAGCTGGGGAGGACAGGGGGCCCCTCCGCGGAACACTGAAGCTTTCTTT.